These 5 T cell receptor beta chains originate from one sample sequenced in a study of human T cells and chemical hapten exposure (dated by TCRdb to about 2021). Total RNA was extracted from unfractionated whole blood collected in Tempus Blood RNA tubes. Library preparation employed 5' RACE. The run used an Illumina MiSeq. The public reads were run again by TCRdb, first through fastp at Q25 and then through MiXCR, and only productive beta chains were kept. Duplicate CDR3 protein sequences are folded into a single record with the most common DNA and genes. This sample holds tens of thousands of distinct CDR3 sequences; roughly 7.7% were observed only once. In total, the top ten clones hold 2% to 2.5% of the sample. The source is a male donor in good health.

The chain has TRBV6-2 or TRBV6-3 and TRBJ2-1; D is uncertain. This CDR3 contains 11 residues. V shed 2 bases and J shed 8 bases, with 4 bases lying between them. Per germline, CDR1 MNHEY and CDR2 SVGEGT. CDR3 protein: CASSYAHEQFF. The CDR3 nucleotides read TGTGCCAGCAGTTACGCCCATGAGCAGTTCTTC.

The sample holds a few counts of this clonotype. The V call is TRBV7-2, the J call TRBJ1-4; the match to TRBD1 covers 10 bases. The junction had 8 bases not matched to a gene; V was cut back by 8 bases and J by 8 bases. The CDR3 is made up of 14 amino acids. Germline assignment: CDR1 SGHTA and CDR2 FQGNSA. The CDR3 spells CASGLRDRGEKLFF. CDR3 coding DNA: TGTGCCAGCGGGCTCCGGGACAGGGGAGAAAAACTGTTTTTT.

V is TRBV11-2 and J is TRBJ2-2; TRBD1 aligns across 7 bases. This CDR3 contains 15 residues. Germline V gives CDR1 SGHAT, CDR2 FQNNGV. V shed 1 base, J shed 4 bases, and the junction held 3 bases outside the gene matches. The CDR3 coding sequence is TGTGCCAGCAGCTTAGGGGCAGGGGGCACCGGGGAGCTGTTTTTT. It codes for CASSLGAGGTGELFF.

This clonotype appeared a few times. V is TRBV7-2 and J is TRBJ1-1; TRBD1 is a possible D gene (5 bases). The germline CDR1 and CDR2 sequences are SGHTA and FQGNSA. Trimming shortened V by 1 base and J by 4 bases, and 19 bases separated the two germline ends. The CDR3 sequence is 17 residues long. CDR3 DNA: TGTGCCAGCAGCTTAGGGTATCAGGGCCCGAGGGGCACTGAAGCTTTCTTT. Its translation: CASSLGYQGPRGTEAFF. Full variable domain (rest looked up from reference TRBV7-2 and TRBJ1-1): GAGVSQSPSNKVTEKGKDVELRCDPISGHTALYWYRQSLGQGLEFLIYFQGNSAPDKSGLPSDRFSAERTGGSVSTLTIQRTQQEDSAVYLCASSLGYQGPRGTEAFFGQGTRLTVV.

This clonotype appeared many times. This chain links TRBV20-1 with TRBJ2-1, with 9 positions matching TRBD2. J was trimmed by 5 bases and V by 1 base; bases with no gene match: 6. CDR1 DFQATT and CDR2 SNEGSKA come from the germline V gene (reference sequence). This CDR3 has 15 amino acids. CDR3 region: CSARVGAGGDNEQFF. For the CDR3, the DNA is TGCAGTGCTAGAGTCGGGGCGGGAGGGGACAATGAGCAGTTCTTC.